The 25 T cell receptor beta chains below all came from one sample that was sequenced in a study of T cell responses to AZD1222 COVID-19 vaccine. The table came from immunoSEQ multiplex PCR; TCRdb's copy has only in-frame clones and leaves some out. The table shows under 200,000 clones, with around nine tenths occurring only once. The source material was peripheral blood, sampled 28 days after the second dose of the MenACWY control vaccine. These receptors originate from an adult who received the MenACWY meningococcal vaccine as a control.

The chain has TRBV6-4 and TRBJ2-2, with D maybe TRBD1 (7 bases). The germline CDR1 and CDR2 sequences are MRHNA and SNTAGT. The CDR3 is made up of 15 amino acids. The germline V and J ends were trimmed by 5 bases and 1 base, with 11 bases remaining between them. CDR3 region: CASSPGGWNTGELFF. DNA for the CDR3: TGTGCCAGCAGTCCAGGGGGGTGGAACACCGGGGAGCTGTTTTTT.

The chain recombines TRBV6-2 or TRBV6-3 with TRBJ1-5; 8 bases fit TRBD1. Looked up from germline, CDR1 is MNHEY and CDR2 is SVGEGT. The CDR3 has 15 amino acids. V lost 4 bases and J lost 4; bases outside the gene matches: 6. CDR3 residues: CASSSGTGSNQPQHF. CDR3 sequence (DNA): TGTGCCAGCAGTTCCGGGACAGGCTCTAATCAGCCCCAGCATTTT.

The rearrangement uses TRBV27 and TRBJ2-7; the D call may be TRBD1 or TRBD2 (5 bases each). Per the germline V gene, CDR1 is MNHEY and CDR2 is SMNVEV (reference sequence). V shed 5 bases and J shed 0 bases, with 14 bases lying between them. CDR3 length: 15 residues. The CDR3 region has the DNA TGTGCCAGCAGTAAATCCGGGACGGTCTCCTACGAGCAGTACTTC. Translating it yields CASSKSGTVSYEQYF.

This chain links TRBV4-1 with TRBJ1-3, with D unclear. The V gene's germline CDR1 is MGHRA and CDR2 YSYEKL. The ends were cut back, 6 bases at V and 0 bases at J, with 15 bases in the middle. CDR3 size: 16 residues. Here the CDR3 reads CASRATTPVSGNTIYF. In DNA, the CDR3 is TGCGCCAGCAGAGCTACGACACCTGTCTCTGGAAACACCATATATTTT.

The chain carries TRBV19 and TRBJ1-4, with 10 bases that match TRBD1. This CDR3 has 16 amino acids. The germline V gene encodes CDR1 LNHDA and CDR2 SQIVND (reference sequence). After removal of 3 bases from V and 1 base from J, the junction contained 2 bases not matched to a gene. CDR3: CASSIWTGGTNEKLFF. The CDR3 nucleotides are TGTGCCAGTAGTATCTGGACAGGGGGAACTAATGAAAAACTGTTTTTT.

The chain links TRBV29-1 to TRBJ1-1; D is unclear. CDR3 length: 14 amino acids. V lost 4 bases to trimming and J lost 0 bases, with 12 bases between them. Germline values: CDR1 SQVTM, CDR2 ANQGSEA. The CDR3 spells CSVVKWDMNTEAFF. CDR3 DNA: TGCAGCGTTGTTAAGTGGGATATGAACACTGAAGCTTTCTTT.

This clone was found once. V gene TRBV6-5 combines with J gene TRBJ2-7; TRBD2 might be the D (6 bases). Germline CDR1 and CDR2: MNHEY and SVGAGI. The CDR3 consists of 13 residues. V lost 11 bases to trimming and J lost 5 bases, with 19 bases between them. The CDR3 nucleotides read TGTGCCGGGTCCTTCGGCGGAGGGGACGAGCAGTACTTC. As protein: CAGSFGGGDEQYF.

This chain uses TRBV28 with TRBJ2-7, with D maybe TRBD1 (5 bases). The CDR3 length is 14 residues. Per the germline V gene, CDR1 is MDHEN and CDR2 is SYDVKM. Trimming pared 7 bases from V and 3 bases from J, leaving 16 bases between. CDR3 residues: CASTSPGRVYEQYF. The CDR3 region has the DNA TGTGCCAGCACCTCACCGGGCAGGGTCTACGAGCAGTACTTC.

The V call is TRBV5-1, the J call TRBJ1-2; D unresolved. The ends were cut back, 2 bases at V and 0 bases at J, with 5 bases in the middle. The CDR3 extends over 13 amino acids. From germline, CDR1 is SGHRS and CDR2 YFSETQ. The CDR3 here is CASSFDANYGYTF. The CDR3 DNA reads TGCGCCAGCAGCTTCGATGCTAACTATGGCTACACCTTC.

This chain connects TRBV28 to TRBJ2-2; tentatively, D is TRBD1 (6 bases). Per germline, CDR1 MDHEN and CDR2 SYDVKM. The CDR3 is made up of 19 amino acids. Trimming took off 1 base at V and 3 bases at J, with 21 bases between the two ends. CDR3 region: CASSLYQLKFDRYTGELFF. The CDR3 nucleotides are TGTGCCAGCAGTTTATATCAGCTTAAATTTGACAGGTACACCGGGGAGCTGTTTTTT.

This clone came up a few times. The same CDR3 also results from other DNA sequences found in this sample. V gene TRBV7-2 combines with J gene TRBJ1-3; D might be TRBD1 (5 bases). This CDR3 has 17 amino acids. V was clipped by 3 bases and J by 1 base, with 16 bases between them. Looked up from germline, CDR1 is SGHTA and CDR2 is FQGNSA. The CDR3 bases are TGTGCCAGCAGCTTTGAAACAGGCCTTCTATCTGGAAACACCATATATTTT. Its translation: CASSFETGLLSGNTIYF.

J is TRBJ2-7 and V is TRBV7-8; D remains unclear. The length of the CDR3 is 12 residues. Germline assignment: CDR1 SGHVS and CDR2 FQNEAQ. Deletions cut 4 bases from V and 3 bases from J, with 7 bases between. For the CDR3, the DNA is TGTGCCAGCAGCTACCAGGACTACGAGCAGTACTTC. It codes for CASSYQDYEQYF.

This rearrangement joins TRBV30 to TRBJ2-5; 13 nucleotides match TRBD2. CDR3 length: 15 residues. Germline assignment: CDR1 GTSNPN and CDR2 SVGIG (reference sequence). The V segment lost 0 bases and the J segment 4 bases; nucleotides outside the gene matches: 2. The CDR3 is CAWSVTSGRGETQYF. CDR3 coding DNA: TGTGCCTGGAGTGTAACTAGCGGGAGGGGAGAGACCCAGTACTTC.

The CDR3 DNA is TGTGCCAGCAGGCCCAATCGCGGGAGGGCGGACTACAATGAGCAGTTCTTC. Residues: CASRPNRGRADYNEQFF. The chain employs TRBV14 and TRBJ2-1, with 9 positions matching TRBD2. CDR1 and CDR2 from the germline V gene are SGHDN and FVKESK. Trimming took 6 bases from V and 3 from J; bases not matched to a gene: 12. The CDR3 consists of 17 residues.

This clone was recorded once. The chain has TRBV7-2 and TRBJ2-5; 7 nucleotides match TRBD1. Unmatched junction bases numbered 15, after V lost 6 bases and J lost 5 bases. Germline CDR1 and CDR2: SGHTA and FQGNSA. This CDR3 is built from 16 residues. The CDR3 protein is CASSSQSSQGWETQYF. The DNA for the CDR3 is TGTGCCAGCAGTTCCCAAAGCTCACAGGGGTGGGAGACCCAGTACTTC.

CDR3 loop: CASSLSVAGALQSNQPQHF. CDR3 nucleotides: TGTGCCAGCAGCCTATCCGTTGCGGGGGCATTACAAAGCAATCAGCCCCAGCATTTT. This rearrangement joins TRBV7-9 to TRBJ1-5, with a possible D match to TRBD1 (6 bases). Deletions cut 5 bases from V and 1 base from J, with 24 bases between. CDR1 and CDR2 (germline): SEHNR, FQNEAQ (reference sequence). CDR3 size: 19 residues.

The V call is TRBV25-1, the J call TRBJ1-1, with a tentative D call TRBD1 (5 bases). Germline V gene sequence: CDR1 MGHDK, CDR2 SYGVNS. Trimming stripped 4 bases from V and 1 base from J, with 10 bases between. The CDR3 consists of 14 residues. The CDR3 bases are TGTGCCAGCAGTGGGGGACGGCAGAACACTGAAGCTTTCTTT. Its translation is CASSGGRQNTEAFF. The full variable domain, with the rest looked up from reference TRBV25-1 and TRBJ1-1, is EADIYQTPRYLVIGTGKKITLECSQTMGHDKMYWYQQDPGMELHLIHYSYGVNSTEKGDLSSESTVSRIRTEHFPLTLESARPSHTSQYLCASSGGRQNTEAFFGQGTRLTVV.

The J gene is TRBJ2-1, the V gene TRBV5-4; TRBD2 matches at 12 bases. This CDR3 region has 16 residues. Germline loops: CDR1 SGHNT, CDR2 YYREEE (reference sequence). Trimming at V came to 1 base and at J to 7 bases, leaving 6 bases not matched to a gene. CDR3 DNA: TGTGCCAGCAGCTTGCAGCTAGCGGGAGGGCGAAATGAGCAGTTCTTC. Translated, it gives CASSLQLAGGRNEQFF.

This clone was recorded once. The CDR3 region is CASSLAWQGAIGELFF. The CDR3, as DNA: TGTGCCAGCAGCTTGGCGTGGCAGGGGGCCATCGGGGAGCTGTTTTTT. The V call is TRBV5-6, the J call TRBJ2-2; TRBD1 aligns across 8 bases. Germline V gene data show CDR1 as SGHDT and CDR2 as YYEEEE. The CDR3 runs 16 residues. V shed 0 bases, J shed 7 bases, and the junction held 8 bases outside the gene matches.

The V gene is TRBV24-1, the J gene TRBJ2-3, with 9 bases identical to TRBD1. Per germline, CDR1 KGHDR and CDR2 SFDVKD. The CDR3 is made up of 16 amino acids. With V trimmed by 1 base and J by 6 bases, 7 bases remained unmatched. In nucleotides, the CDR3 is TGTGCCACCAGTGATTTCCGGGACAGGGAGGGGGATACGCAGTATTTT. This sequence encodes CATSDFRDREGDTQYF.

The chain carries TRBV11-1 and TRBJ2-1, with unresolved D. The CDR3 extends over 13 amino acids. Germline V gene data show CDR1 as SGHAT and CDR2 as FQDESV (reference sequence). Trimming took 2 bases from V and 14 from J, leaving 16 bases between them. The DNA of the CDR3 is TGTGCCAGCAGCTTACTAGGTCGGCCGATTAAGTTCTTC. Its translation: CASSLLGRPIKFF.

The chain carries TRBV25-1 and TRBJ1-3, with D unclear. The CDR3 runs to 12 residues. Trimming cost V 5 bases and J 0 bases, with 2 bases left between them. The germline V gene encodes CDR1 MGHDK and CDR2 SYGVNS. DNA for the CDR3: TGTGCCAGCAGTTACTCTGGAAACACCATATATTTT. It yields the protein CASSYSGNTIYF. Variable domain in full (rest from reference TRBV25-1 and TRBJ1-3): EADIYQTPRYLVIGTGKKITLECSQTMGHDKMYWYQQDPGMELHLIHYSYGVNSTEKGDLSSESTVSRIRTEHFPLTLESARPSHTSQYLCASSYSGNTIYFGEGSWLTVV.

The table lists this clone with a few counts. The rearrangement joins TRBV19 to TRBJ2-5; the match to TRBD2 covers 8 bases. From germline, CDR1 is LNHDA and CDR2 SQIVND (reference sequence). There are 15 residues in the CDR3. The V gene end was trimmed by 4 bases and the J gene end by 1 base; junction bases not matched to a gene: 5. The CDR3 region has the DNA TGTGCCAGTAGTAGAACTAGCGGCACCCAAGAGACCCAGTACTTC. Protein: CASSRTSGTQETQYF.

Here the CDR3 DNA reads TGTGCCAGCAGTGACTCGGGACTAGCGGGCACAGATACGCAGTATTTT. This translates into CASSDSGLAGTDTQYF. This rearrangement joins TRBV6-4 to TRBJ2-3; 11 bases line up with TRBD2. After removal of 0 bases from V and 1 base from J, the junction contained 0 bases not matched to a gene. Germline-derived CDR1 and CDR2 are MRHNA and SNTAGT. The CDR3 extends over 16 amino acids.

This chain links TRBV28 with TRBJ2-1; 10 nucleotides match TRBD1. The germline V gene has CDR1 MDHEN and CDR2 SYDVKM. The CDR3 length is 15 residues. V trimming: 7 bases; J trimming: 4 bases; junction bases outside the gene matches: 7. The CDR3 sequence: CASTTGTGVYNEQFF. The CDR3 region has the DNA TGTGCCAGCACCACCGGGACAGGGGTATACAATGAGCAGTTCTTC.